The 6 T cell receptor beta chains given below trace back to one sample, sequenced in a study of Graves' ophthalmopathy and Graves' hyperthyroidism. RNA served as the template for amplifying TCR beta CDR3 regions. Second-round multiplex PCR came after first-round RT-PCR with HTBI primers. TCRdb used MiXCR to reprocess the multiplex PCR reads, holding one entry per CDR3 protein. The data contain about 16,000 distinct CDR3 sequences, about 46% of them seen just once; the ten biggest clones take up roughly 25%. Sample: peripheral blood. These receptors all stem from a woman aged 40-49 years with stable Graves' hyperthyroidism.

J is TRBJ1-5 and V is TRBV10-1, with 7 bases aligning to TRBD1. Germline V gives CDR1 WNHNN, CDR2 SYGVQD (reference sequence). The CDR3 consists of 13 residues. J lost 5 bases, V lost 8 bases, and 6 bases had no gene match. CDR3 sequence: CASARTGDQPQHF. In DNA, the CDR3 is TGCGCCAGCGCACGAACAGGGGATCAGCCCCAGCATTTT.

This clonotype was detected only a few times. The DNA of the CDR3 is TGTGCCACCAGTGATTTCCAGAATAACTATGGCTACACCTTC. Protein sequence: CATSDFQNNYGYTF. The genes are TRBV24-1 and TRBJ1-2; no reliable D call. V shed 1 base and J shed 1 base, with 6 bases lying between them. Germline loops: CDR1 KGHDR, CDR2 SFDVKD. CDR3 length equals 14 residues.

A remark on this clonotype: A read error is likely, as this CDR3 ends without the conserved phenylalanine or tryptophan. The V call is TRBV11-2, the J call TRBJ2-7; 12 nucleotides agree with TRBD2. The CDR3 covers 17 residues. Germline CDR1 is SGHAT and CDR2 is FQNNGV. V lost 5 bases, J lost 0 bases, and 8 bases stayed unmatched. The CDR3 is CASSHPVLAGGSYEQYL. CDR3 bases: TGTGCCAGCAGCCACCCCGTACTAGCGGGGGGCTCCTACGAGCAGTACCTC.

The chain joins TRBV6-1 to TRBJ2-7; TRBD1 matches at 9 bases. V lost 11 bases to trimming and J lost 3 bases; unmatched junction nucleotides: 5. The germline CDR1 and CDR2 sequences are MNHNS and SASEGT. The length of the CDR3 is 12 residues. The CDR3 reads CAGGTGYYEQYF. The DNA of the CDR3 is TGTGCCGGAGGGACAGGGTACTACGAGCAGTACTTC.

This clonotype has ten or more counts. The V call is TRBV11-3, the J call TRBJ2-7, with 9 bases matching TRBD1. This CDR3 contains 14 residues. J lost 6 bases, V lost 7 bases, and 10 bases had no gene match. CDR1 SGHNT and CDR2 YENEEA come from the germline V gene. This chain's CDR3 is CASITYYRGREQYF. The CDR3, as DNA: TGTGCCAGCATTACCTACTACAGGGGGCGCGAGCAGTACTTC.

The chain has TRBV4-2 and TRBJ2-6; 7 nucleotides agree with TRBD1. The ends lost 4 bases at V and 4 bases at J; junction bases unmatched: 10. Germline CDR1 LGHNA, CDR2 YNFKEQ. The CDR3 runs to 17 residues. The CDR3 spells CASSRHRGVTGANVLTF. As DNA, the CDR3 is TGTGCCAGCAGCCGGCACAGGGGCGTAACAGGGGCCAACGTCCTGACTTTC.